Each of the 15 T cell receptor beta chains below was sequenced from the same sample in a study of shared clonotypes between healthy human individuals. Sequencing was performed with immunoSEQ multiplex PCR; in TCRdb, only in-frame clones are kept and a portion is missing. The sample shows more than 850,000 clones, approximately 80% of them seen only once. Material: memory CD4+ T cells from PBMCs. Stated subset: CD45RA-negative fraction. The receptors shown here come from a man aged 18 to 29 in good health. Some clones in this sample may be carry-over from other donors' samples.

This clone was seen a handful of times. The chain couples TRBV7-2 to TRBJ2-5, with TRBD2 matching over 12 bases. After removal of 1 base from V and 4 bases from J, the junction contained 10 bases not matched to a gene. Germline V gene data show CDR1 as SGHTA and CDR2 as FQGNSA. The CDR3 is 18 amino acids. This CDR3 reads CASSLVLAGGPKIETQYF. Written as DNA, the CDR3 is TGTGCCAGCAGCTTAGTGCTAGCGGGAGGGCCGAAAATAGAGACCCAGTACTTC.

Here the CDR3 DNA reads TGTGCCAGCAGCCCCCGGGTAACCGGAAACACCATATATTTT. The encoded protein is CASSPRVTGNTIYF. The chain recombines TRBV14 with TRBJ1-3; D unclear. Per the germline V gene, CDR1 is SGHDN and CDR2 is FVKESK. The CDR3 length is 14 residues. V dropped 4 bases and J dropped 4 bases, with 11 bases sitting between them.

The V gene is TRBV28, the J gene TRBJ2-1; 10 bases map to TRBD1. CDR1 MDHEN and CDR2 SYDVKM come from the germline V gene. Trimming removed 5 bases from V and 8 bases from J; junction bases left unmatched: 9. CDR3 length: 15 residues. This CDR3 reads CASSPTGGKVDEQFF. DNA for the CDR3: TGTGCCAGCAGTCCGACAGGGGGCAAAGTCGATGAGCAGTTCTTC.

The chain is built from TRBV18 and TRBJ2-7; TRBD1 aligns across 9 bases. The CDR3 covers 16 residues. Germline V gives CDR1 KGHSH, CDR2 LQKENI. Losses at the gene ends were 4 bases for V and 5 bases for J; bases not matched to a gene: 12. Written as DNA, the CDR3 is TGTGCCAGCTCACTACAGGGAGGACAGGGGTTGAACGAGCAGTACTTC. As protein: CASSLQGGQGLNEQYF.

This clone was seen a handful of times. The chain combines TRBV5-6 with TRBJ2-2; weak D call: TRBD1 (6 bases). Trimming took 3 bases from V and 1 from J, leaving 13 bases between them. From germline, CDR1 is SGHDT and CDR2 YYEEEE. The CDR3 is 16 residues long. The CDR3, as DNA: TGTGCCAGCAGCTCTAACTCGACAGGGAACACCGGGGAGCTGTTTTTT. It translates to CASSSNSTGNTGELFF.

CDR3 nucleotide sequence: TGTGCCAGCCAAATAACGAGCACGCCAGATACGCAGTATTTT. It yields the protein CASQITSTPDTQYF. V and J are TRBV2 and TRBJ2-3; unclear D gene. V was pared by 8 bases and J by 4 bases, with 16 bases between. The length of the CDR3 is 14 residues. The germline V gene has CDR1 SNHLY and CDR2 FYNNEI.

The chain couples TRBV6-1 to TRBJ2-7; D possibly uses TRBD1 or TRBD2 (5 bases each). This CDR3 is 14 amino acids long. The germline gives CDR1 MNHNS, CDR2 SASEGT. Between the trimmed V and J ends, which lost 3 bases and 0 bases, there was a span of 9 bases. CDR3 sequence reads: CASSEFGASYEQYF. The CDR3 nucleotides are TGTGCCAGCAGTGAGTTCGGGGCCTCCTACGAGCAGTACTTC.

The chain is built from TRBV9 and TRBJ1-2, with TRBD1 identical over 8 bases. CDR1 is SGDLS, CDR2 YYNGEE, per germline. V gave up 4 bases and J gave up 8 bases; unmatched junction bases: 13. The CDR3 runs 15 residues. The CDR3 region has the DNA TGTGCCAGCAGCAAGGGAGGGCAGGGGGCAGAGGGCTACACCTTC. Translated, it gives CASSKGGQGAEGYTF.

To note about this clone: Other DNA sequences within the sample encode an identical CDR3. The chain joins TRBV5-1 to TRBJ2-1, with a weak D call TRBD2 (6 bases). Per germline, CDR1 SGHRS and CDR2 YFSETQ. V dropped 1 base and J dropped 1 base, with 9 bases sitting between them. CDR3 size: 15 residues. This chain's CDR3 is CASSLTAGSYNEQFF. The DNA for the CDR3 is TGCGCCAGCAGCTTGACGGCGGGATCCTACAATGAGCAGTTCTTC.

Note on this clone: This same CDR3 is encoded by further DNA sequences in the sample. The chain employs TRBV28 and TRBJ2-7, with unresolved D. V gave up 6 bases and J gave up 3 bases, with 9 bases separating them. The CDR3 extends over 12 amino acids. Germline assignment: CDR1 MDHEN and CDR2 SYDVKM. CDR3 loop: CASSPRIYEQYF. CDR3 bases: TGTGCCAGCAGCCCCAGAATCTACGAGCAGTACTTC. The whole variable domain, filled in from reference TRBV28 and TRBJ2-7, reads DVKVTQSSRYLVKRTGEKVFLECVQDMDHENMFWYRQDPGLGLRLIYFSYDVKMKEKGDIPEGYSVSREKKERFSLILESASTNQTSMYLCASSPRIYEQYFGPGTRLTVT.

The chain recombines TRBV11-2 with TRBJ1-2; D is uncertain. Germline CDR1 SGHAT, CDR2 FQNNGV. V shed 2 bases and J shed 4 bases, with 17 bases lying between them. The CDR3 spans 16 residues. The CDR3 bases are TGTGCCAGCAGCTTACGGGTGGCATCGACTGGCTATGGCTACACCTTC. Its translation: CASSLRVASTGYGYTF.

About this clone: The same CDR3 is also encoded by other DNA sequences in this sample. The V call is TRBV6-6, the J call TRBJ2-3; D possibly matches TRBD1 or TRBD2 (5 bases each). Germline-derived CDR1 and CDR2 are MNHNY and SVGAGI (reference sequence). The CDR3 sequence is 14 residues long. The V end lost 2 bases, the J end lost 1 base, and 7 bases lay between the germline ends. The CDR3 region is CASSYGGRTDTQYF. The CDR3 bases are TGTGCCAGCAGTTACGGGGGACGCACAGATACGCAGTATTTT.

The CDR3 DNA follows: TGTGCCAGCAGCGTAGACCCTAGCGGCTACAATGAGCAGTTCTTC. Amino acid sequence: CASSVDPSGYNEQFF. The rearrangement joins TRBV9 to TRBJ2-1, with 7 positions matching TRBD2. This CDR3 comprises 15 residues. Unmatched junction bases numbered 3, after V lost 0 bases and J lost 3 bases. The germline V gene encodes CDR1 SGDLS and CDR2 YYNGEE. Looking up the rest from reference TRBV9 and TRBJ2-1 gives the full variable domain: DSGVTQTPKHLITATGQRVTLRCSPRSGDLSVYWYQQSLDQGLQFLIQYYNGEERAKGNILERFSAQQFPDLHSELNLSSLELGDSALYFCASSVDPSGYNEQFFGPGTRLTVL.

This chain joins TRBV28 and TRBJ2-7; D is possibly TRBD2 (6 bases). The CDR3 is 14 amino acids. Germline values: CDR1 MDHEN, CDR2 SYDVKM. V was shortened by 7 bases and J by 1 base, with 14 bases between the two germline ends. The DNA of the CDR3 is TGTGCCAGCACCCCGAGGGGACTGTCCTACGAGCAGTACTTC. This gives the protein CASTPRGLSYEQYF.

DNA for the CDR3: TGTGCCAGCAGCGGGACAGGGGCTCGGCAGCCCCAGCATTTT. This translates into CASSGTGARQPQHF. The genes are TRBV2 and TRBJ1-5; 10 bases map to TRBD1. The J segment lost 7 bases and the V segment lost 6 bases, leaving 6 bases of the junction unmatched. Germline V CDR1 and CDR2: SNHLY, FYNNEI. The CDR3 runs 14 residues. Variable domain in full (rest from reference TRBV2 and TRBJ1-5): EPEVTQTPSHQVTQMGQEVILRCVPISNHLYFYWYRQILGQKVEFLVSFYNNEISEKSEIFDDQFSVERPDGSNFTLKIRSTKLEDSAMYFCASSGTGARQPQHFGDGTRLSIL.